Below are 4 T cell receptor beta chains sequenced from a single sample in a study of blood T cell repertoires in COVID-19. Here immunoSEQ multiplex PCR was the method, and the copy in TCRdb shows in-frame clones only, minus some. Of 110,000 or so clones detected, 81% appear once; the ten largest clones hold around 1.5%. Material: peripheral blood. The receptors stem from a man aged 45-60 years with acute or convalescent COVID-19.

The chain joins TRBV27 to TRBJ1-4; 8 positions agree with TRBD1. CDR3 length equals 15 residues. Germline lookup yields CDR1 MNHEY and CDR2 SMNVEV (reference sequence). V lost 5 bases, J lost 7 bases, and 9 bases stayed unmatched. The CDR3 region has the DNA TGTGCCAGCAGTAATAGACAGGGGAAGGGTGAAAAACTGTTTTTT. Protein sequence: CASSNRQGKGEKLFF.

The chain carries TRBV19 and TRBJ2-1; tentatively, D is TRBD2 (6 bases). V gave up 3 bases and J gave up 1 base, with 16 bases separating them. The CDR3 has 17 amino acids. Germline values: CDR1 LNHDA, CDR2 SQIVND (reference sequence). The CDR3 here is CASSMLGSGLSYNEQFF. The CDR3 DNA reads as TGTGCCAGTAGTATGCTCGGTAGCGGCCTGTCCTACAATGAGCAGTTCTTC.

The CDR3 is CASSFGQGLQPQHF. For the CDR3, the DNA is TGTGCCAGCAGTTTTGGCCAGGGGTTGCAGCCCCAGCATTTT. V usage is TRBV28 and J usage is TRBJ1-5, with a weak D call TRBD1 (6 bases). V lost 3 bases and J 7 bases, leaving 13 bases between the germline ends. Germline V lookup: CDR1 MDHEN, CDR2 SYDVKM. The CDR3 extends over 14 amino acids. Variable domain in full (rest from reference TRBV28 and TRBJ1-5): DVKVTQSSRYLVKRTGEKVFLECVQDMDHENMFWYRQDPGLGLRLIYFSYDVKMKEKGDIPEGYSVSREKKERFSLILESASTNQTSMYLCASSFGQGLQPQHFGDGTRLSIL.

The V gene is TRBV11-1, the J gene TRBJ1-4, with 7 bases fitting TRBD1. Germline V gene data show CDR1 as SGHAT and CDR2 as FQDESV (reference sequence). The CDR3 spans 14 residues. V lost 3 bases and J lost 7; bases outside the gene matches: 5. The CDR3 is CASSFRDSGEKLFF. The CDR3 DNA follows: TGTGCCAGCAGCTTCCGGGACAGTGGTGAAAAACTGTTTTTT.